This is a list of T cell receptor beta chains from one sample in a study of blood T cell repertoires in COVID-19. Produced via immunoSEQ multiplex PCR; TCRdb's table is partial and in-frame only. The data contain under 300,000 clones, 75% to 85% of them singletons. The sample consisted of peripheral blood. Source of these receptors: a man aged 40-55 years who had recovered from COVID-19. The CDR3 runs from the conserved cysteine through the conserved F or W. The order of the fields is clone size, D gene, V gene, J gene, CDR3 DNA, CDR3 protein. A D gene is named only where the DNA matches it firmly. Expanded clones get a size class; other rows say once, few or many, or leave the size out.

>NA|TRBD1|TRBV9|TRBJ1-1
TGTGCCAGCAGCGTAGTCCTGACAGGGCCGAACACTGAAGCTTTCTTT
CASSVVLTGPNTEAFF
>NA|NA|TRBV6-5|TRBJ1-2
TGTGCCAGCGCAAGGGCAGGGGCTGGCTACACCTTC
CASARAGAGYTF
>NA|TRBD1|TRBV11-2|TRBJ1-2
TGTGCCAGCAGCTCGACCGACAGGGCCCACTATGGCTACACCTTC
CASSSTDRAHYGYTF
>few|TRBD2|TRBV11-3|TRBJ2-1
TGTGCCAGCCGAACACAGGGGCGCGGGGGGGATATCTACAATGAGCAGTTCTTC
CASRTQGRGGDIYNEQFF
>NA|TRBD1|TRBV7-2|TRBJ2-5
TGTGCCAGCAGCCGTCAGGGGGCGCAGGAGACCCAGTACTTC
CASSRQGAQETQYF
>once|NA|TRBV6-2/TRBV6-3|TRBJ1-1
TGTGCCAGCAGTTACCGGCGGGGGGCTAGGACTGAAGCTTTCTTT
CASSYRRGARTEAFF
>NA|TRBD1|TRBV5-4|TRBJ1-2
TGTGCCAGCAGCCGTACAGCTACAGGGGGCTTGGGCTACACCTTC
CASSRTATGGLGYTF
>NA|TRBD2|TRBV7-2|TRBJ2-7
TGTGCCAGCAGCTTAGACCCGGGACTAACAACCTACGAGCAGTACTTC
CASSLDPGLTTYEQYF
>NA|TRBD1|TRBV28|TRBJ1-1
TGTGCCAGCAGTTTCCTTACAGGGGTGAACACTGAAGCTTTCTTT
CASSFLTGVNTEAFF
>NA|NA|TRBV10-1|TRBJ1-2
TGCGCCAGCTCGGGGGATATAACCTATGGCTACACCTTC
CASSGDITYGYTF